This T cell receptor (beta chain) was sequenced during a study of early T cells in non-severe SARS-CoV-2 infection. Across the whole study: Sequencing used unsorted whole-blood bulk RNA, so chains lack pairing. General study findings and limits: Matching with VDJdb favored anti-spike CD8 responses (missing private and CD4 specificities).

This CDR3 spans 14 amino acids. Trimming left V 5 bases short and J 4 bases short, with 15 bases between. Looked up from germline, CDR1 is SGHAT and CDR2 is FQNNGV. This clonotype was detected ten times or more. Its antigen is not identified. Unique molecular identifiers (one per individual cDNA molecule) were attached. Using its own MiXCR run on the 5' RACE reads, TCRdb lists one record per CDR3 protein. The table shows about 56,000 distinct CDR3 sequences, with about 16% occurring only once. The sequencing here drew on whole blood, taken at baseline. The chain couples TRBV11-2 to TRBJ2-7; D is perhaps TRBD1 (5 bases). The sequence was collected from an adult who was a healthcare worker with PCR-confirmed SARS-CoV-2 infection or an uninfected control (not recorded which). The CDR3 is CASSRLGATYEQYF. The CDR3 region has the DNA TGTGCCAGCAGCCGGTTAGGGGCGACGTACGAGCAGTACTTC. Variable domain in full (rest from reference TRBV11-2 and TRBJ2-7): EAGVAQSPRYKIIEKRQSVAFWCNPISGHATLYWYQQILGQGPKLLIQFQNNGVVDDSQLPKDRFSAERLKGVDSTLKIQPAKLEDSAVYLCASSRLGATYEQYFGPGTRLTVT.